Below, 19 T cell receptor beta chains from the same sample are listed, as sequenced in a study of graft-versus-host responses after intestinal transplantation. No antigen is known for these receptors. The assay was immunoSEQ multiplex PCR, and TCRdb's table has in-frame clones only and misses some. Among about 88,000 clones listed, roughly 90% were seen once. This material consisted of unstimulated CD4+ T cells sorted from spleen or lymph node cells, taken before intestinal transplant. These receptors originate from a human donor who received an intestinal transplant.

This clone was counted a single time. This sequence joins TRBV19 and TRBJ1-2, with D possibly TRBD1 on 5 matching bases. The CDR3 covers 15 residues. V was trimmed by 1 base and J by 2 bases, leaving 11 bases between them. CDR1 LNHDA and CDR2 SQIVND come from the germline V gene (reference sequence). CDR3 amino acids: CASSIVGTGNYGYTF. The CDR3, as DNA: TGTGCCAGTAGTATAGTTGGAACAGGAAACTATGGCTACACCTTC.

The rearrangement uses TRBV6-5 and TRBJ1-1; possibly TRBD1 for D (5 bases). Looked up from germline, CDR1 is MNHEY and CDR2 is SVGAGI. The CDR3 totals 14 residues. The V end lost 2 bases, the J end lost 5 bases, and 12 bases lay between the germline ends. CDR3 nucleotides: TGTGCCAGCAGTTACGGGGGGGGATGGACTGAAGCTTTCTTT. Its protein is CASSYGGGWTEAFF.

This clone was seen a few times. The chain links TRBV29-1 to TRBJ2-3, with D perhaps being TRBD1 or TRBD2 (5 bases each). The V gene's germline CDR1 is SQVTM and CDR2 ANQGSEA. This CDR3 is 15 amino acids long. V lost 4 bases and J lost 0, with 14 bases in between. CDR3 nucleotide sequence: TGCAGCGTTGGAGAGGGGCCCGGCAGCACAGATACGCAGTATTTT. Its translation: CSVGEGPGSTDTQYF.

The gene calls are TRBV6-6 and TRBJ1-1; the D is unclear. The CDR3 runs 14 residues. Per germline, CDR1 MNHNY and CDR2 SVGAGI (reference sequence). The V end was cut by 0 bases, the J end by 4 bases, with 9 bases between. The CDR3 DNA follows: TGTGCCAGCAGTTACTCGAGCGGGTTCACTGAAGCTTTCTTT. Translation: CASSYSSGFTEAFF.

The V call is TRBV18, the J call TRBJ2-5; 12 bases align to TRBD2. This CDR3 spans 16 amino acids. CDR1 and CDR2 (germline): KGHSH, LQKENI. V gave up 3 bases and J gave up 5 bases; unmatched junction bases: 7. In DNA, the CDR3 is TGTGCCAGCTCACCGCGGACTAGCGGGGCTGGGGAGACCCAGTACTTC. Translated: CASSPRTSGAGETQYF. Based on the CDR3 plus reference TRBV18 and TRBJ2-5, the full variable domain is NAGVMQNPRHLVRRRGQEARLRCSPMKGHSHVYWYRQLPEEGLKFMVYLQKENIIDESGMPKERFSAEFPKEGPSILRIQQVVRGDSAAYFCASSPRTSGAGETQYFGPGTRLLVL.

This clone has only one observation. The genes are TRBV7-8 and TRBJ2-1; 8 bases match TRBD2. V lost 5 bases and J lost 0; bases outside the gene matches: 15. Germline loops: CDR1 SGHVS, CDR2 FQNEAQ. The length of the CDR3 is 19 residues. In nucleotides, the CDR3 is TGTGCCAGCAGCCAACTCCAGTCTAGCGGGTCCCACTCCTACAATGAGCAGTTCTTC. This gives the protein CASSQLQSSGSHSYNEQFF.

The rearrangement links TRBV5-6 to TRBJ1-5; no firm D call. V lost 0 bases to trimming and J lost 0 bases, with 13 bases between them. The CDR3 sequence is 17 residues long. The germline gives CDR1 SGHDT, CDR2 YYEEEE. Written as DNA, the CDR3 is TGTGCCAGCAGCTTGGGCGTTCCTACTATTAGCAATCAGCCCCAGCATTTT. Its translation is CASSLGVPTISNQPQHF.

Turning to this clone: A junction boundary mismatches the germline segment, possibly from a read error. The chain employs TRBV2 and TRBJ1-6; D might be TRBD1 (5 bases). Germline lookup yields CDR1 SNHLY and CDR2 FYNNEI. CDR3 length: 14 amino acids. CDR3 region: CAGSQGTDNSPLHF. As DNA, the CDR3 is TGTGCCGGCAGCCAGGGTACCGATAATTCACCCCTCCACTTT.

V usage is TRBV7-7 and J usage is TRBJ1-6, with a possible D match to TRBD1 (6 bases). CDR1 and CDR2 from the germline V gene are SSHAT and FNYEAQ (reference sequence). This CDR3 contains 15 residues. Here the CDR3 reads CARKGDFSAHSPLHF. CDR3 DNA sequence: TGTGCTAGAAAGGGGGATTTTTCTGCCCATTCACCCCTCCACTTT.

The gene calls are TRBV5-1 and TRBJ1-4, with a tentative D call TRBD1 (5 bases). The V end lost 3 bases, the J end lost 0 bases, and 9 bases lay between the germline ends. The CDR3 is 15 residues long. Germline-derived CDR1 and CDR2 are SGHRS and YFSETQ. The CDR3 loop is CASSSQGSTNEKLFF. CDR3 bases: TGCGCCAGCAGCTCGCAGGGTTCAACTAATGAAAAACTGTTTTTT.

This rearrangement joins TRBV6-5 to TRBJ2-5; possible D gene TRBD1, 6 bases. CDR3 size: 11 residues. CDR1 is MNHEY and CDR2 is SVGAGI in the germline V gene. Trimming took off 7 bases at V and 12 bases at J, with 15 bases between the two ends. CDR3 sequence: CASTADSREYF. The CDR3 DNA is TGTGCCAGCACCGCGGACAGTCGGGAGTACTTC.

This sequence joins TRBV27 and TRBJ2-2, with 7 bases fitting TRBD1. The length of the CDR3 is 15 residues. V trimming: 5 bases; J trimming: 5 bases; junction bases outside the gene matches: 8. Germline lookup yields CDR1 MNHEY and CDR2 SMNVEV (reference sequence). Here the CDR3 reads CASSATGVGTGELFF. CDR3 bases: TGTGCCAGCAGTGCAACAGGGGTAGGGACCGGGGAGCTGTTTTTT.

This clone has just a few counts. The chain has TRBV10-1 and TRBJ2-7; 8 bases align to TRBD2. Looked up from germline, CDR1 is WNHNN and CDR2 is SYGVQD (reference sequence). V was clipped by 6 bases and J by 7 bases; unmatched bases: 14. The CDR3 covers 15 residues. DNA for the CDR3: TGCGCCAGCAGAAAACGGGGCCTAGCGGGCGGGGAGCAGTACTTC. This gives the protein CASRKRGLAGGEQYF.

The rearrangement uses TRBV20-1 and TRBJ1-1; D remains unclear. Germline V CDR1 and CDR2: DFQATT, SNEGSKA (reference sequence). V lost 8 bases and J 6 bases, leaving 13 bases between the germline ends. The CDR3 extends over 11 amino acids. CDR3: CSTTRVAEAFF. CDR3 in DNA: TGCAGTACCACCCGGGTCGCTGAAGCTTTCTTT.

CDR3 loop: CASSYGKRNTIYF. Written as DNA, the CDR3 is TGTGCCAGCAGCTACGGGAAGCGAAACACCATATATTTT. The chain has TRBV5-4 and TRBJ1-3; D gene uncertain. The germline CDR1 and CDR2 sequences are SGHNT and YYREEE (reference sequence). CDR3 size: 13 residues. Trimming removed 3 bases at V and 5 bases at J, with 9 bases between.

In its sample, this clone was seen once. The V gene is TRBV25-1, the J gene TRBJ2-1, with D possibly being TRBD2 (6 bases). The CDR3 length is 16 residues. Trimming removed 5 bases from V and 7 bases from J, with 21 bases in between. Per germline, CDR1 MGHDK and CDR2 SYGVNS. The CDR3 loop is CASSPPGTAGWNEQFF. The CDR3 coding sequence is TGTGCCAGCAGTCCCCCCGGGACGGCGGGGTGGAATGAGCAGTTCTTC. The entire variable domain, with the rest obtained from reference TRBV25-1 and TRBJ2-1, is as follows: EADIYQTPRYLVIGTGKKITLECSQTMGHDKMYWYQQDPGMELHLIHYSYGVNSTEKGDLSSESTVSRIRTEHFPLTLESARPSHTSQYLCASSPPGTAGWNEQFFGPGTRLTVL.

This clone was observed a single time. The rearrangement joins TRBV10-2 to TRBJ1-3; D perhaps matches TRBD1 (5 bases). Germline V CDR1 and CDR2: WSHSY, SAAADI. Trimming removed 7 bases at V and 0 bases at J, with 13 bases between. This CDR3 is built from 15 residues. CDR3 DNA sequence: TGCGCCAGCACCGCTTCAGGGATCTCTGGAAACACCATATATTTT. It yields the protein CASTASGISGNTIYF.

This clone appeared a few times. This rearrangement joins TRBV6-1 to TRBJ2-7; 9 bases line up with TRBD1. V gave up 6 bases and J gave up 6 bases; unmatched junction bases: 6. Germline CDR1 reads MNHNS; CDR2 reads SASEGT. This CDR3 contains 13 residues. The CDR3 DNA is TGTGCCAGCAGCGGGGACAGGGTTGGCGAGCAGTACTTC. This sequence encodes CASSGDRVGEQYF.

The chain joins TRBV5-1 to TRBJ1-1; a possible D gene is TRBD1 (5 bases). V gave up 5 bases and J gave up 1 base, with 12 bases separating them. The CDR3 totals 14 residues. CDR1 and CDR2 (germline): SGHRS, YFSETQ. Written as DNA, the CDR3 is TGCGCCAGCAGTCCTCAGGGTTGGAACACTGAAGCTTTCTTT. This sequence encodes CASSPQGWNTEAFF.